This is a list of T cell receptor beta chains from one sample in a study of CD8 T cells in ankylosing spondylitis. MiXCR, run by TCRdb on the 5' RACE reads, gives a single entry per CDR3 protein. The data contain about 250,000 distinct CDR3 sequences, 20% to 30% of them singletons. Sequences were obtained from blood, either unsorted or a sorted T cell fraction (not recorded which). These receptors came from a male donor with ankylosing spondylitis or in good health (not recorded which). Both conserved end residues are part of each CDR3. Fields, in order: CDR3 length, V gene, J gene, CDR3 protein.

CDR3 length: 13
V gene: TRBV6-6
J gene: TRBJ2-7
CDR3 protein: CASSYFSRYEQYF

CDR3 length: 15
V gene: TRBV5-4
J gene: TRBJ2-1
CDR3 protein: CVSSSGQDPRNEQFF

CDR3 length: 15
V gene: TRBV29-1
J gene: TRBJ2-2
CDR3 protein: CSVSAGGLNTGELFF

CDR3 length: 16
V gene: TRBV6-5
J gene: TRBJ2-3
CDR3 protein: CASSDSGAGGPDTQYF

CDR3 length: 12
V gene: TRBV29-1
J gene: TRBJ1-2
CDR3 protein: CSVEGGGYGYTF

CDR3 length: 14
V gene: TRBV12-3/TRBV12-4
J gene: TRBJ2-1
CDR3 protein: CATSPGGARNEQFF

CDR3 length: 16
V gene: TRBV7-6
J gene: TRBJ2-1
CDR3 protein: CASSLRDGSSYNEQFF

CDR3 length: 12
V gene: TRBV6-6
J gene: TRBJ1-2
CDR3 protein: CASSSTGYGYTF

CDR3 length: 13
V gene: TRBV20-1
J gene: TRBJ2-4
CDR3 protein: CSATSGGGNIQYF

CDR3 length: 12
V gene: TRBV2
J gene: TRBJ1-1
CDR3 protein: CASRGWNTEAFF

CDR3 length: 14
V gene: TRBV11-3
J gene: TRBJ2-5
CDR3 protein: CASRERGRGETQYF

CDR3 length: 14
V gene: TRBV7-3
J gene: TRBJ2-1
CDR3 protein: CASSLGTGWHEQFF

CDR3 length: 12
V gene: TRBV29-1
J gene: TRBJ2-1
CDR3 protein: CSVVYAYNEQFF

CDR3 length: 15
V gene: TRBV20-1
J gene: TRBJ1-6
CDR3 protein: CSTGQGSSYNSPLHF

CDR3 length: 15
V gene: TRBV25-1
J gene: TRBJ2-3
CDR3 protein: CASSESENLRDTQYF

CDR3 length: 14
V gene: TRBV29-1
J gene: TRBJ2-5
CDR3 protein: CSVEGGRGAETQYF

CDR3 length: 15
V gene: TRBV4-1
J gene: TRBJ1-4
CDR3 protein: CASSQEGLINEKLFF

CDR3 length: 16
V gene: TRBV12-3/TRBV12-4
J gene: TRBJ1-3
CDR3 protein: CASSPRRVHSGNTIYF

CDR3 length: 14
V gene: TRBV19
J gene: TRBJ2-1
CDR3 protein: CASSNRLAGGDGFF

CDR3 length: 13
V gene: TRBV12-3/TRBV12-4
J gene: TRBJ2-1
CDR3 protein: CASLRLRGGEQFF

CDR3 length: 13
V gene: TRBV18
J gene: TRBJ1-1
CDR3 protein: CATSGIRNTEAFF

CDR3 length: 16
V gene: TRBV11-2
J gene: TRBJ2-5
CDR3 protein: CASSLRVSSGGETQYF

CDR3 length: 15
V gene: TRBV29-1
J gene: TRBJ2-7
CDR3 protein: CSVATRLAGSYEQYF

CDR3 length: 13
V gene: TRBV12-3/TRBV12-4
J gene: TRBJ1-5
CDR3 protein: CASSDGPNQPQHF

CDR3 length: 14
V gene: TRBV20-1
J gene: TRBJ1-1
CDR3 protein: CSASPGTWDTEAFF

CDR3 length: 15
V gene: TRBV29-1
J gene: TRBJ2-7
CDR3 protein: CSVESETSSSYEQYF

CDR3 length: 14
V gene: TRBV9
J gene: TRBJ2-5
CDR3 protein: CASSVGTGRETQYF

CDR3 length: 13
V gene: TRBV10-3
J gene: TRBJ1-2
CDR3 protein: CATSRERSYGYTF

CDR3 length: 16
V gene: TRBV4-2
J gene: TRBJ2-3
CDR3 protein: CASSLTTSGVTDTQYF

CDR3 length: 15
V gene: TRBV20-1
J gene: TRBJ2-1
CDR3 protein: CSAIIAGGRYNEQFF

CDR3 length: 16
V gene: TRBV6-1
J gene: TRBJ1-1
CDR3 protein: CASSRDTGRGNTEAFF

CDR3 length: 18
V gene: TRBV29-1
J gene: TRBJ2-1
CDR3 protein: CSGIDRTSGGDYYNEQFF

CDR3 length: 12
V gene: TRBV6-5
J gene: TRBJ2-2
CDR3 protein: CASSLLTGELFF

CDR3 length: 15
V gene: TRBV9
J gene: TRBJ2-3
CDR3 protein: CASSGVGTATDTQYF

CDR3 length: 13
V gene: TRBV20-1
J gene: TRBJ1-3
CDR3 protein: CSALQLSGNTIYF

CDR3 length: 15
V gene: TRBV20-1
J gene: TRBJ2-5
CDR3 protein: CSARRSGGVRETQYF

CDR3 length: 14
V gene: TRBV20-1
J gene: TRBJ2-1
CDR3 protein: CSAVHRSSYNEQFF

CDR3 length: 14
V gene: TRBV2
J gene: TRBJ2-5
CDR3 protein: CASSRDRGKETQYF

CDR3 length: 12
V gene: TRBV6-1
J gene: TRBJ2-4
CDR3 protein: CASMGTKNIQYF

CDR3 length: 13
V gene: TRBV6-5
J gene: TRBJ1-1
CDR3 protein: CASSYSSRDKAFF

CDR3 length: 13
V gene: TRBV20-1
J gene: TRBJ2-1
CDR3 protein: CSAPPTQGNEQFF

CDR3 length: 17
V gene: TRBV20-1
J gene: TRBJ2-7
CDR3 protein: CSARGGAQNGTGFGQYF

CDR3 length: 14
V gene: TRBV15
J gene: TRBJ2-3
CDR3 protein: CATSRDHSTDTQYF

CDR3 length: 12
V gene: TRBV20-1
J gene: TRBJ2-5
CDR3 protein: CSASTGRETQYF

CDR3 length: 16
V gene: TRBV5-5
J gene: TRBJ2-5
CDR3 protein: CASSWEPQGVGETQYF

CDR3 length: 16
V gene: TRBV12-3/TRBV12-4
J gene: TRBJ2-3
CDR3 protein: CASSARTRRATDTQYF

CDR3 length: 13
V gene: TRBV29-1
J gene: TRBJ2-7
CDR3 protein: CSVRDRGLYEQYF

CDR3 length: 15
V gene: TRBV3-1
J gene: TRBJ2-5
CDR3 protein: CASSQEGRSWETQYF

CDR3 length: 14
V gene: TRBV4-1
J gene: TRBJ1-2
CDR3 protein: CASSRRDTNYGYTF

CDR3 length: 17
V gene: TRBV20-1
J gene: TRBJ1-5
CDR3 protein: CSARYDRAGGGNQPQHF

CDR3 length: 15
V gene: TRBV20-1
J gene: TRBJ1-2
CDR3 protein: CSARDPPEANYGYTF